The next 31 T cell receptor beta chains were all read from a single sample in a study of blood T cells in healthy people across ages. For the second PCR, which ran for about 7 to 11 cycles, a sample-barcoded 5' primer and a J-beta primer mix were used. MiXCR was run by TCRdb on the 5' RACE reads, yielding one entry per CDR3 protein. The sample lists about 970,000 distinct CDR3 sequences, about 53% occurring once. The sequenced sample consisted of blood. Receptor source: a woman in her sixties or seventies in good health.

Details on this clonotype: It may be a read error: a sequence one base away is much more abundant. This rearrangement joins TRBV7-8 to TRBJ2-7; D is undetermined. The CDR3 sequence is 12 residues long. Trimming removed 1 base at V and 3 bases at J, with 4 bases between. CDR1 SGHVS and CDR2 FQNEAQ come from the germline V gene. The CDR3, as DNA: TGTGCCAGCAGCTTAGTCATCTACGAGCAGTACTTC. It yields the protein CASSLVIYEQYF.

This chain links TRBV5-1 with TRBJ2-7; 11 bases align to TRBD1. The CDR3 covers 15 residues. The germline CDR1 and CDR2 sequences are SGHRS and YFSETQ. V lost 0 bases, J lost 5 bases, and 4 bases stayed unmatched. The chain's CDR3 is CASSLARTGGHEQYF. CDR3 bases: TGCGCCAGCAGCTTGGCTCGGACAGGGGGCCACGAGCAGTACTTC.

This clonotype was counted between two and nine times. The V gene is TRBV29-1, the J gene TRBJ2-1, with 11 bases that match TRBD2. Germline lookup yields CDR1 SQVTM and CDR2 ANQGSEA. This CDR3 comprises 13 residues. The J segment lost 8 bases and the V segment lost 7 bases, leaving 7 bases of the junction unmatched. This CDR3 reads CSGLAGGPDEQFF. The CDR3 DNA sequence: TGCAGCGGTTTAGCGGGAGGGCCGGATGAGCAGTTCTTC.

V and J are TRBV20-1 and TRBJ1-2, with D maybe TRBD1 (5 bases). Trimming took off 0 bases at V and 2 bases at J, with 13 bases between the two ends. The CDR3 has 15 residues. Germline V gives CDR1 DFQATT, CDR2 SNEGSKA (reference sequence). Here the CDR3 DNA reads TGCAGTGCTAGAGATGTGGGACGGCTAAACTATGGCTACACCTTC. Translated: CSARDVGRLNYGYTF.

This clonotype has a handful of counts. The chain carries TRBV6-6 and TRBJ1-6, with TRBD1 as a possible D gene (5 bases). The germline gives CDR1 MNHNY, CDR2 SVGAGI (reference sequence). The CDR3 is 15 amino acids. V dropped 1 base and J dropped 7 bases, with 11 bases sitting between them. In nucleotides, the CDR3 is TGTGCCAGCAGTTACTATGGCGGGGGGAATTCACCCCTCCACTTT. This translates into CASSYYGGGNSPLHF.

DNA of the CDR3: TGTGCCACCAGCAGAGACCTCACCGGGGAGCTGTTTTTT. Translated, it gives CATSRDLTGELFF. This chain uses TRBV15 with TRBJ2-2, with no clear D. The CDR3 runs to 13 residues. The germline gives CDR1 LNHNV, CDR2 YYDKDF (reference sequence). V was pared by 0 bases and J by 4 bases, with 3 bases between.

This clonotype has more than one count but fewer than ten. The J gene is TRBJ1-1, the V gene TRBV29-1; 7 bases agree with TRBD1. The ends lost 8 bases at V and 1 base at J; junction bases unmatched: 10. CDR1 is SQVTM, CDR2 ANQGSEA, per germline. The CDR3 spans 14 residues. CDR3 in DNA: TGCAGCACCAGGACAGGTGCAGGGAACACTGAAGCTTTCTTT. Its protein is CSTRTGAGNTEAFF.

The chain carries TRBV29-1 and TRBJ2-7; 7 positions agree with TRBD2. The CDR3 is 16 amino acids. The germline V gene encodes CDR1 SQVTM and CDR2 ANQGSEA. V gave up 4 bases and J gave up 6 bases; unmatched junction bases: 18. The CDR3 nucleotides are TGCAGCGTTGCGGGGGGAGAGGCGTCATTCCTAGGCGAGCAGTACTTC. Amino acid sequence: CSVAGGEASFLGEQYF.

The V call is TRBV20-1, the J call TRBJ1-1, with 8 bases matching TRBD1. V lost 3 bases to trimming and J lost 6 bases; unmatched junction nucleotides: 6. Germline CDR1 DFQATT, CDR2 SNEGSKA (reference sequence). The CDR3 covers 13 residues. The CDR3 here is CSASRYRGSEAFF. The CDR3 bases are TGCAGTGCTAGCAGATACAGGGGGTCTGAAGCTTTCTTT.

The V gene is TRBV6-5, the J gene TRBJ2-3, with 7 nucleotides matching TRBD1. CDR1 is MNHEY and CDR2 is SVGAGI in the germline V gene. CDR3 length: 15 residues. Trimming removed 7 bases from V and 4 bases from J; junction bases left unmatched: 11. The CDR3 region has the DNA TGTGCCAGCACCTTAACAGGGGCCCCCGCAGATACGCAGTATTTT. The encoded protein is CASTLTGAPADTQYF.

The chain is built from TRBV29-1 and TRBJ1-2; the match to TRBD1 covers 7 bases. Germline CDR1 reads SQVTM; CDR2 reads ANQGSEA. The J segment lost 2 bases and the V segment lost 4 bases, leaving 10 bases of the junction unmatched. The CDR3 sequence is 15 residues long. CDR3 sequence: CSVAAPGTVNYGYTF. CDR3 DNA: TGCAGCGTTGCGGCCCCCGGGACAGTAAACTATGGCTACACCTTC.

This clonotype was detected a few times. V gene TRBV3-1 combines with J gene TRBJ2-5, with D possibly matching TRBD2 (6 bases). The assigned J gene may be wrong: the sequence end matches TRBJ2-4 better. Germline V gene lookup returns CDR1 LGHDT and CDR2 YNNKEL (reference sequence). The CDR3 is 18 amino acids. The DNA of the CDR3 is TGTGCCAGCAGCCAAGGGCGGGTGGAGGGCAATGACAAAAACATTCAGTACTTC. It yields the protein CASSQGRVEGNDKNIQYF.

CDR3 residues: CASSRGDLPAYSNQPQHF. DNA for the CDR3: TGTGCCAGCAGCCGGGGGGACCTCCCGGCCTATAGCAATCAGCCCCAGCATTTT. This sequence joins TRBV7-2 and TRBJ1-5; perhaps TRBD1 as D (5 bases). The V end lost 5 bases, the J end lost 0 bases, and 20 bases lay between the germline ends. Germline CDR1 reads SGHTA; CDR2 reads FQGNSA. This CDR3 has 18 residues.

The chain has TRBV4-1 and TRBJ2-2, with 11 bases matching TRBD2. Germline-derived CDR1 and CDR2 are MGHRA and YSYEKL. The CDR3 sequence is 19 residues long. V lost 4 bases and J lost 3; bases outside the gene matches: 13. DNA of the CDR3: TGCGCCAGCAGCCGTAGGGACACCCTAGCGGGAGGTTACACCGGGGAGCTGTTTTTT. Translating gives CASSRRDTLAGGYTGELFF.

This clonotype has a handful of counts. The V and J genes are TRBV4-1 and TRBJ2-7, with TRBD1 as a possible D gene (5 bases). V lost 5 bases to trimming and J lost 7 bases, with 12 bases between them. This CDR3 contains 12 residues. The V gene's germline CDR1 is MGHRA and CDR2 YSYEKL. The chain's CDR3 is CASSSGFQEQYF. The DNA for the CDR3 is TGCGCCAGCAGCTCAGGGTTTCAGGAGCAGTACTTC.

Ten or more counts support this clonotype. The chain couples TRBV3-1 to TRBJ1-2, with D hard to call. The CDR3 loop spans 11 amino acids. CDR1 is LGHDT and CDR2 is YNNKEL in the germline V gene (reference sequence). V gave up 1 base and J gave up 8 bases, with 5 bases separating them. For the CDR3, the DNA is TGTGCCAGCAGCCAAGGCAGAGGCTACACCTTC. Protein: CASSQGRGYTF.

The V gene is TRBV4-1, the J gene TRBJ2-7; TRBD2 agrees at 8 bases. The CDR3 consists of 18 residues. The ends lost 0 bases at V and 3 bases at J; junction bases unmatched: 13. CDR1 is MGHRA and CDR2 is YSYEKL in the germline V gene. In DNA form, the CDR3 reads TGCGCCAGCAGCCAAGATCGACTCCAACTAGCGGCAAACTACGAGCAGTACTTC. Protein product: CASSQDRLQLAANYEQYF.

This clonotype was found a few times. The chain couples TRBV4-3 to TRBJ1-1; D call uncertain. Between the trimmed V and J ends, which lost 4 bases and 0 bases, there was a span of 12 bases. Germline V gene data show CDR1 as LGHNA and CDR2 as YSLEER. The CDR3 is made up of 15 amino acids. DNA for the CDR3: TGCGCCAGCAGCCGGGAACTAGGGATGAACACTGAAGCTTTCTTT. The encoded protein is CASSRELGMNTEAFF.

CDR3 residues: CASSEGLASYEQYF. CDR3 sequence (DNA): TGTGCCAGCAGTGAGGGACTAGCGTCCTACGAGCAGTACTTC. The chain uses TRBV2 and TRBJ2-7; TRBD2 matches 10 bases. The CDR3 extends over 14 amino acids. V trimming: 3 bases; J trimming: 1 base; junction bases outside the gene matches: 0. From germline, CDR1 is SNHLY and CDR2 FYNNEI. Complete variable domain (other parts from reference TRBV2 and TRBJ2-7): EPEVTQTPSHQVTQMGQEVILRCVPISNHLYFYWYRQILGQKVEFLVSFYNNEISEKSEIFDDQFSVERPDGSNFTLKIRSTKLEDSAMYFCASSEGLASYEQYFGPGTRLTVT.

The genes are TRBV29-1 and TRBJ2-5; 13 bases are shared with TRBD2. The CDR3 has 14 residues. J lost 5 bases, V lost 6 bases, and 6 bases had no gene match. CDR1 and CDR2 from the germline V gene are SQVTM and ANQGSEA. CDR3 bases: TGCAGCGTAAGGACTAGCGGGAGAGTTGAGACCCAGTACTTC. Translation gives CSVRTSGRVETQYF. The variable domain in full, completed from reference TRBV29-1 and TRBJ2-5, reads SAVISQKPSRDICQRGTSLTIQCQVDSQVTMMFWYRQQPGQSLTLIATANQGSEATYESGFVIDKFPISRPNLTFSTLTVSNMSPEDSSIYLCSVRTSGRVETQYFGPGTRLLVL.

This chain links TRBV6-2 or TRBV6-3 with TRBJ2-7; D remains unclear. The end of the DNA aligns better with TRBJ2-4, so the J call may be wrong. Germline CDR1 is MNHEY and CDR2 is SVGEGT. The CDR3 extends over 16 amino acids. The CDR3 loop is CASSYRPPASKNIQYF. The CDR3 DNA sequence: TGTGCCAGCAGTTACCGGCCCCCAGCGTCCAAAAACATTCAGTACTTC.

The V and J genes are TRBV7-6 and TRBJ2-3; 15 nucleotides agree with TRBD2. Germline V CDR1 and CDR2: SGHVS, FNYEAQ. J lost 6 bases, V lost 6 bases, and 7 bases had no gene match. The CDR3 runs 16 residues. The CDR3 is CASRPGLAGGGDTQYF. The CDR3 coding sequence is TGTGCCAGCAGGCCGGGACTAGCGGGAGGTGGTGATACGCAGTATTTT.

This clonotype was seen once. The chain uses TRBV10-1 and TRBJ2-7; possibly TRBD1 or TRBD2 for D (7 bases each). Trimming cost V 4 bases and J 6 bases, with 16 bases left between them. Germline-derived CDR1 and CDR2 are WNHNN and SYGVQD (reference sequence). The CDR3 spans 14 residues. CDR3 sequence reads: CASSGPLRGGEQYF. For the CDR3, the DNA is TGCGCCAGCAGTGGCCCCCTCAGGGGGGGCGAGCAGTACTTC.

This clonotype was detected only a few times. The chain has TRBV7-2 and TRBJ2-3; 14 bases agree with TRBD2. The germline V gene has CDR1 SGHTA and CDR2 FQGNSA. The CDR3 has 17 amino acids. With V trimmed by 5 bases and J by 0 bases, 4 bases remained unmatched. The CDR3 DNA follows: TGTGCCAGCAGCCTCCGGACTAGCGGGGGGAGCACAGATACGCAGTATTTT. Its protein is CASSLRTSGGSTDTQYF.

This chain joins TRBV29-1 and TRBJ2-3, with 7 bases fitting TRBD2. Trimming at V came to 4 bases and at J to 2 bases, leaving 9 bases not matched to a gene. Germline assignment: CDR1 SQVTM and CDR2 ANQGSEA. The CDR3 is 15 residues long. The chain's CDR3 is CSVVRMGGLTDTQYF. For the CDR3, the DNA is TGCAGCGTTGTCCGGATGGGAGGGCTCACAGATACGCAGTATTTT.

The genes are TRBV4-1 and TRBJ2-3, with 9 bases aligning to TRBD2. The germline V gene has CDR1 MGHRA and CDR2 YSYEKL. The CDR3 loop spans 17 amino acids. The ends lost 0 bases at V and 4 bases at J; junction bases unmatched: 8. In DNA form, the CDR3 reads TGCGCCAGCAGCCAAGATAGAAGCGGGAGGCAGGCAGATACGCAGTATTTT. This encodes CASSQDRSGRQADTQYF.

This chain joins TRBV6-1 and TRBJ2-3, with a possible D match to TRBD2 (5 bases). Germline lookup yields CDR1 MNHNS and CDR2 SASEGT. The CDR3 extends over 13 amino acids. V was pared by 10 bases and J by 0 bases, with 11 bases between. CDR3 DNA: TGTGCCAACCAGACTACTAGCACAGATACGCAGTATTTT. Translating it yields CANQTTSTDTQYF.

Comments on this clonotype: The junction does not match germline at one end; this may be a read error. The V call is TRBV3-1, the J call TRBJ2-5, with 10 bases identical to TRBD2. The CDR3 covers 18 residues. Germline V lookup: CDR1 LGHDT, CDR2 YNNKEL (reference sequence). This CDR3 is CASSRVLKGGLAEETQYF. CDR3 sequence (DNA): TGTGCCAGCAGCCGGGTCCTTAAGGGAGGACTAGCGGAAGAGACCCAGTACTTT.

This clonotype was recorded once. The chain links TRBV13 to TRBJ2-5; 8 bases align to TRBD1. The J call is uncertain, as TRBJ2-7 better fits the DNA end. In germline, CDR1 is PRHDT, CDR2 FYEKMQ (reference sequence). This CDR3 has 13 residues. This chain's CDR3 is CASTPGGTYEQYF. The DNA for the CDR3 is TGTGCCAGCACCCCAGGGGGCACCTACGAGCAGTACTTC.

This chain connects TRBV5-1 to TRBJ1-2; TRBD1 is a possible D gene (6 bases). V was cut by 0 bases and J by 4 bases, with 13 bases left in between. This CDR3 has 15 amino acids. Germline V gene sequence: CDR1 SGHRS, CDR2 YFSETQ. CDR3 loop: CASSLADSSFYGYTF. The CDR3 DNA sequence: TGCGCCAGCAGCTTGGCGGACAGTTCCTTCTATGGCTACACCTTC.

The CDR3 loop reads CSARVQGTGSYSPLHF. DNA of the CDR3: TGCAGTGCTAGAGTTCAGGGGACAGGGTCTTATTCACCCCTCCACTTT. V gene TRBV20-1 combines with J gene TRBJ1-6; 9 bases are a match to TRBD1. The CDR3 is made up of 16 amino acids. V gave up 1 base and J gave up 8 bases; unmatched junction bases: 9. Germline CDR1 is DFQATT and CDR2 is SNEGSKA (reference sequence).